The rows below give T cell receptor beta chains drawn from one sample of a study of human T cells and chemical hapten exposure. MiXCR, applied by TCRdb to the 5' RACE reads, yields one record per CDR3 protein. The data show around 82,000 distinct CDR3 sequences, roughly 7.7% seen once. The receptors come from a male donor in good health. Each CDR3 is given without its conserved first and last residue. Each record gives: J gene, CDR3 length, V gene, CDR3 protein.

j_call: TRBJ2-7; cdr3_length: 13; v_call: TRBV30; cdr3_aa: AWKKGSGSSYEQY
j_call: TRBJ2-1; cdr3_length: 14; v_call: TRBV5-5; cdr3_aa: ASRLPGLGPYNEQF
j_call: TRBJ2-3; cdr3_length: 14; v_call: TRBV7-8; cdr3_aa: ASSLVGGRAADTQY
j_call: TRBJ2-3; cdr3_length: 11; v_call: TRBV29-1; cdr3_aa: SVCGRAADTQY
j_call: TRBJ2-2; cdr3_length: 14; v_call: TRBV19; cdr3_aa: ASSTLVGADTGELF
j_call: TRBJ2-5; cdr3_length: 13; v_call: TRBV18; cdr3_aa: ATTSGGGDQETQY
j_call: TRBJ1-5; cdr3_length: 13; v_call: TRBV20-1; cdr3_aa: SARPGRGGNQPQH
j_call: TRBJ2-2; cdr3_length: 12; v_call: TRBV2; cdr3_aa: ASRGRPNTGELF
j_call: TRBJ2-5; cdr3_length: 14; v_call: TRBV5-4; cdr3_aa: ASSLGTSGSPETQY
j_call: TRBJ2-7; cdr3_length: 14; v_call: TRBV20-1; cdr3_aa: SAGGFLAGGSYEQY
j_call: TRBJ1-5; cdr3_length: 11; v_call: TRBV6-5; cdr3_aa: ASSYSVQPPQH
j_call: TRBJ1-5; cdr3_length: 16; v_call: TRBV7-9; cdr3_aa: ASSLWGDSSHSNQPQH
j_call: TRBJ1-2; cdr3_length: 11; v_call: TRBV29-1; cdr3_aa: SVRSVPGEGYT
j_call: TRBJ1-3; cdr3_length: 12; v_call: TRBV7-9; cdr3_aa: ASSFSGVVNTIY
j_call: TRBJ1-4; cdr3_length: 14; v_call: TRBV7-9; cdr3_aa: ASSNSIDREGEKLF
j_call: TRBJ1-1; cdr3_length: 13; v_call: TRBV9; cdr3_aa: ASSVDPGGTTEAF
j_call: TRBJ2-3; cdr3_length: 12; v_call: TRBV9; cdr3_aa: ASSVVTGADTQY
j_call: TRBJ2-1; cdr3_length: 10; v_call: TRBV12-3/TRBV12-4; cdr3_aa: ASSLTGTEQF
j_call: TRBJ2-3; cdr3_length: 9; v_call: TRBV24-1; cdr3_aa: ATSDGHTQY
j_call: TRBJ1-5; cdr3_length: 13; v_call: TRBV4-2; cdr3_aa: ASSQDTGSNQPQH
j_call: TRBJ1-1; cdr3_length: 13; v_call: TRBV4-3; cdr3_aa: ASSQARKVNTEAF
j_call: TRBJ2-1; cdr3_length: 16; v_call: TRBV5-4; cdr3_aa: ASSSHFLLAASYNEQF
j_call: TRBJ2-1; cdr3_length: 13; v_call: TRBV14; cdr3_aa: ASSQVQTSGTYKF
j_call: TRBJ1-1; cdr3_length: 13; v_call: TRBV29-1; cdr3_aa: SVEFRAWRDTEAF
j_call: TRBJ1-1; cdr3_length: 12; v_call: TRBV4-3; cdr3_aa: ASSPDRDYTEAF
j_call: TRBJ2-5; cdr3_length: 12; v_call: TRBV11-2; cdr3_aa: ASSLAGTGRTQY
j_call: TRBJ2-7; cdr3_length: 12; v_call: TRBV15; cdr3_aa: ATSGGGASYEQY
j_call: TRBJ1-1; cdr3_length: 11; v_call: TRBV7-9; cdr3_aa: ASSPTGITEAF
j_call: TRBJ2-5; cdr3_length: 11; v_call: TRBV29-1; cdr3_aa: SVVSRFQETQY
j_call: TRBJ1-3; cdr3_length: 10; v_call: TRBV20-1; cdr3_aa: SARAPGNTIY
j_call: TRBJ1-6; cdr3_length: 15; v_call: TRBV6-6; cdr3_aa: ASRSGTGGIRNSPLH
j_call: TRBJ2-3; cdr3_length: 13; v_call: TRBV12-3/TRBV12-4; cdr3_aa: ASSLRQPSTDTQY
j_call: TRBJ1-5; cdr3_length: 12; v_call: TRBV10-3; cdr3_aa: ATTQGHSNQPQH
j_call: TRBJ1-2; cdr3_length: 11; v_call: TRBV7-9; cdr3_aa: ASSLAQGAGYT
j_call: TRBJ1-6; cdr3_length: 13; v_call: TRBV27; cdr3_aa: ASSLDRGYNSPLH
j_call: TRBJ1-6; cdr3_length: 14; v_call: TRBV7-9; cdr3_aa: ASSRGDRGGNSPLH
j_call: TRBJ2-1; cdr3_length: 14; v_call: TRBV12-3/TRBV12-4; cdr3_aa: ASSLARTVAYNEQF
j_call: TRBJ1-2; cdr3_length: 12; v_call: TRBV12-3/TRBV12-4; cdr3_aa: ASSSLSYRDGYT
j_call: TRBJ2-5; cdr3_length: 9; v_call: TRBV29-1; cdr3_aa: SVEGSETQY
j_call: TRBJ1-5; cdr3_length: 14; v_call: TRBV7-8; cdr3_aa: ASSLRRLQGAQPQH
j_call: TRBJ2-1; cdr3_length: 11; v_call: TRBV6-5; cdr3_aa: ASRGASYNEQF
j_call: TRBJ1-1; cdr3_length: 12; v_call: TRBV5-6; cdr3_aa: ASSSRQAREAAF
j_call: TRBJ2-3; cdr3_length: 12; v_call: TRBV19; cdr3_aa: ASTDSSSTDTQY
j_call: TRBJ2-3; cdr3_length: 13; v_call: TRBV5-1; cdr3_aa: ASSLSGGTTDTQY